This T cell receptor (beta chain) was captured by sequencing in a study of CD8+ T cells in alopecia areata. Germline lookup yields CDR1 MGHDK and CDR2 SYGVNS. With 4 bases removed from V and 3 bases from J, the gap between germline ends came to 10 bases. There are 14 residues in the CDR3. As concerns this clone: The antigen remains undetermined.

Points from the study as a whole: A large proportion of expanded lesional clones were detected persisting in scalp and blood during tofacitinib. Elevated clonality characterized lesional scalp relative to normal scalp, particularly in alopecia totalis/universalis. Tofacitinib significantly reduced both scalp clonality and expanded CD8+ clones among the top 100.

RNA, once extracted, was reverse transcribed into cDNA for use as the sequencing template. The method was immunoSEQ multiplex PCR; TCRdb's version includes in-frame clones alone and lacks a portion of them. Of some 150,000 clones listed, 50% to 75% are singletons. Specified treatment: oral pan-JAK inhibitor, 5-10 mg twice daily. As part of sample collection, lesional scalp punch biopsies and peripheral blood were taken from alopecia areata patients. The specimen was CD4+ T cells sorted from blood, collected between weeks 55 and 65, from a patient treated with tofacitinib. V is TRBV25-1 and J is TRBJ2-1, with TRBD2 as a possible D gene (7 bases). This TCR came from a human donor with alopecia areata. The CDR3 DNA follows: TGTGCCAGCAGTGGTAGGGGGGGCTACAATGAGCAGTTCTTC. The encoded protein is CASSGRGGYNEQFF. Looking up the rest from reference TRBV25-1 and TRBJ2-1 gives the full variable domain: EADIYQTPRYLVIGTGKKITLECSQTMGHDKMYWYQQDPGMELHLIHYSYGVNSTEKGDLSSESTVSRIRTEHFPLTLESARPSHTSQYLCASSGRGGYNEQFFGPGTRLTVL.